This T cell receptor (beta chain) was observed in a study of blood T cell repertoires in COVID-19 (dated by TCRdb to the early 2020s). Context from the whole study: Samples covering the acute and convalescent phases of COVID-19 were provided by collaborators in the United States, Italy and Spain. The prospective study material was composed of cDNA or gDNA derived from T cells, B-cell-depleted T cells, or PBMCs. The dataset comprised deeply sampled blood TCRbeta repertoires from subjects exposed to, actively infected with, or recovered from COVID-19. The repertoires were released in a freely available public database meant as a resource for research on the immune response to SARS-CoV-2. Samples came from the ongoing ImmuneRACE study (first 160 participants) plus 1,254 subjects from 6 global collaborators. The sample metadata nearly always contained a de-identified subject ID, COVID-19 status, age in years and sex. Where available, HLA class I and class II types were obtained from metadata supplied by the sample provider rather than from assay-based typing.

The immunoSEQ Assay, a bias-controlled multiplex PCR, was used to amplify TCRbeta CDR3 regions from genomic DNA. As for how the authors treated the data: Within the assay, amplification of reference gene primers was used to estimate how many nucleated cells each sample contained. Sequence reads were collapsed and filtered to measure the absolute abundance of every unique TCRbeta CDR3 rearrangement. For each sample, productive Simpson clonality was calculated as the square root of Simpson's diversity index over productive rearrangements. TCRdb re-hosts the immuneACCESS table, in-frame sequences only. Its copies lack some clones; in the studies checked, an unresolved V gene accounts for under half of them, and the cause for the rest is not known. D and trimming were read from the DNA, whereas the V and J calls and clone size are those reported in that table. The sample table records approximately 190,000 clones; about 88% of these occur just once. The top ten clonotypes cover 5% to 8% of the sample.

A note on this clone: Its antigen remains undetermined. No much larger clone exists at a distance of one base, and base qualities are not known.

The germline V gene (reference sequence) supplies CDR1 MNHEY and CDR2 SMNVEV. The junction shows trimming of 6 bases on V and 3 bases on J, plus 18 bases between the germline ends. The CDR3 numbers 16 residues from cysteine through phenylalanine. The sequence is cut down to CDR3 DNA, 48 bases in frame from base 1. Points the paper makes about the study in general: The amount of clinical and demographic metadata varied by source and participant and was provided uncurated.

Another Seattle source contributed samples from volunteer blood donors who had recovered from COVID-19. Whole blood was collected in K2EDTA tubes by collaborating institutions according to the institutions' own protocols. For TCRbeta analysis, collaborators shipped samples in one of three forms: frozen whole blood, isolated PBMCs, or DNA extracted from either of those sample types. The receptor was derived from a woman between 40 and 55 years old who had recovered from COVID-19. Sample: peripheral blood. Rearrangement joined TRBV27 to TRBJ1-5; possibly the D gene is TRBD1, per 6 matching bases. The DNA reads TGTGCCAGCAGGAATACAGGGACCGCTCTCAATCAGCCCCAGCATTTT. Translated, this is CASRNTGTALNQPQHF.